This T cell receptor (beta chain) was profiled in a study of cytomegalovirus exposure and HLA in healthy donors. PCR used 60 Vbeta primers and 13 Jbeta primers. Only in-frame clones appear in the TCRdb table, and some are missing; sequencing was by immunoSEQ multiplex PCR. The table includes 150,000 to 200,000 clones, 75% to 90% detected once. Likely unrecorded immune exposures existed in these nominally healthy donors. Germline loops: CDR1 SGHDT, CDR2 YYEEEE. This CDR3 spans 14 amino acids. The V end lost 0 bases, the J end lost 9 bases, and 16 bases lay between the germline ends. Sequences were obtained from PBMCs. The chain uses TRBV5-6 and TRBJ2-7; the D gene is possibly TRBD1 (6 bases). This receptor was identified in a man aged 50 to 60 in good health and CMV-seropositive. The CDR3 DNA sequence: TGTGCCAGCAGCTTGGACAGGGCCGGTTCGGGGCAGTACTTC. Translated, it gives CASSLDRAGSGQYF.